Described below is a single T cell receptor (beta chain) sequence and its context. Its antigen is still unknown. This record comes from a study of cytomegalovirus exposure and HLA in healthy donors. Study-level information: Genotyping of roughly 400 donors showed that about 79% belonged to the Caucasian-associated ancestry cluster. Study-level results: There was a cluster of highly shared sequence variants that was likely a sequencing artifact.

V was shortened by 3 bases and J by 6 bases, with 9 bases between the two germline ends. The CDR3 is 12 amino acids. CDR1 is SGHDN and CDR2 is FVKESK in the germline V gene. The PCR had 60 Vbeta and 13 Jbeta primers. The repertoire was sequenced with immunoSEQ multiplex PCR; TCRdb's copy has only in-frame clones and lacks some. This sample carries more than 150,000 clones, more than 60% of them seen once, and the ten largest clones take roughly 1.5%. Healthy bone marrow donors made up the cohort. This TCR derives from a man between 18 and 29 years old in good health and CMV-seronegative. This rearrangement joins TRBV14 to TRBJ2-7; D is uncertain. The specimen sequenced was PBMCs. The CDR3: CASSQTYLEQYF. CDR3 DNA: TGTGCCAGCAGCCAGACTTACCTCGAGCAGTACTTC.